This TCR beta chain was identified during a study of neurological immune-mediated disorders. Notes on the study in general: None of the CDR3 amino acid sequences of expanded clones were shared across subjects, and this suggested private repertoires in all groups.

This clonotype was seen once. Its target is unknown. An end of the junction differs from the germline gene, which may be a read error. Time point described: longitudinal time-point 3. Volunteers from a blood bank in Maryland, USA, made up the healthy controls. Synthesis of cDNA was accomplished via 5'RACE employing 10-nucleotide random UMIs. In each sequencing run, over 170 million TCR-beta sequences were generated from 15-18 subjects. TCRdb fed the 5' RACE reads into MiXCR, producing one record per CDR3 protein. The sample contains about 45,000 distinct CDR3 sequences, approximately 13% of which appear only once. Germline lookup yields CDR1 SGHKS and CDR2 YYEKEE (reference sequence). There are 17 residues in the CDR3.

The source material was PBMCs. This TCR was sampled from a man aged 30 to 45 in good health. This rearrangement joins TRBV5-5 to TRBJ2-1; 8 positions match TRBD2. CDR3 coding DNA: TGTGCCAGCATCTTGGGGCCCGCTAGCGGGTCGTACAATGAGCAGTTCTTC. Its protein product is CASILGPASGSYNEQFF.